This entry is about one T cell receptor beta chain. Its target is unknown. Losses at the gene ends were 3 bases for V and 2 bases for J; bases not matched to a gene: 7. The germline V gene has CDR1 KGHSH and CDR2 LQKENI. This CDR3 contains 17 residues. The sample comes from a study of radiotherapy plus CTLA-4 blockade in lung cancer. About the research overall: Disease control reached under 35%, with objective responses in approximately 17%.

Study outcomes and limitations: Some TCR clones had been derived from tumors. These clones expanded in peripheral blood after radiotherapy plus ipilimumab.

Method: immunoSEQ multiplex PCR; TCRdb's copy keeps in-frame clones and lacks some. The sample has fewer than 35,000 clones, 75% seen once; the top ten hold around 14%. V is TRBV18 and J is TRBJ1-2; TRBD1 agrees at 12 bases. The sample consisted of peripheral blood, taken from a patient treated with radiotherapy plus ipilimumab. The receptor was derived from a human donor with non-small cell lung cancer that progressed on radiotherapy plus ipilimumab. For the CDR3, the DNA is TGTGCCAGCTCACCCCGCCCGGGACAGGGGGCGAACTATGGCTACACCTTC. The encoded protein is CASSPRPGQGANYGYTF.